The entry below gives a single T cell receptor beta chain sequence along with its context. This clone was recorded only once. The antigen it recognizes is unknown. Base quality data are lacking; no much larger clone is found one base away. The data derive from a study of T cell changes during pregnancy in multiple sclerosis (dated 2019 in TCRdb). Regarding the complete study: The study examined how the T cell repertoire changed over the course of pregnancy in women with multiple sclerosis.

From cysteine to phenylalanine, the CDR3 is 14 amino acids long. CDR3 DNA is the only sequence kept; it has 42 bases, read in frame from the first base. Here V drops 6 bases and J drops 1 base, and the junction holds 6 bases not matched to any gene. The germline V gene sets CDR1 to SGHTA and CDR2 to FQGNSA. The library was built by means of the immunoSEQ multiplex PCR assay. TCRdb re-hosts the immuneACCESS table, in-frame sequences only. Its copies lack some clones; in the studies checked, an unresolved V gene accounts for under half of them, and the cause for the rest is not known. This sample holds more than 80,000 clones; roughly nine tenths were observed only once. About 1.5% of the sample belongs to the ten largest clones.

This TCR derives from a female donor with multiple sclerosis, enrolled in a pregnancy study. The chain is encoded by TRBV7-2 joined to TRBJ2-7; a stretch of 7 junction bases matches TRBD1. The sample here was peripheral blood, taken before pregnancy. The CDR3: CASRGRQGSYEQYF. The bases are TGTGCCAGCAGAGGAAGACAGGGATCCTACGAGCAGTACTTC.